This TCR beta chain was obtained from a study of memory CD4+ T cells and cytomegalovirus serostatus (dated by TCRdb to between 2018 and 2020). For the study in its entirety: A total of around 35 healthy Belgian adults, of whom 9 were CMV seropositive and 24 were CMV seronegative, were included in the cohort. To replicate a published TCR-based CMV serostatus classifier, the study sequenced CD4+ memory TCRbeta repertoires from a Belgian cohort whose cytomegalovirus serostatus was known.

CDR1 and CDR2 (SGHTA, FQGNSA) derive from the germline V gene. From the cysteine up to the phenylalanine, the CDR3 has a length of 17 residues. Just the 51-base CDR3 DNA is kept, in frame starting at base 1. V is cut by 5 bases and J by 3 bases, and the space between the germline ends is 22 bases. Concerning this clone itself: Its antigen has not been determined. It has no much larger one-base neighbor in the sample; base qualities were not kept.

Points the paper makes about the study in general: Only CD4+CD45RO+ memory cells were sequenced, unlike the original study, which covered naive and memory CD4+ and CD8+ populations. On the Belgian cohort, the classifier based on the original framework reached a median bootstrapped AUC of 0.95, with a 95% CI of 0.76-1.00. CMV serostatus prediction reached a median bootstrapped AUC of approximately 0.95 with the original framework and 0.9 to 0.93 with a US-trained random forest. Of fewer than 200 previously reported CMV-associated TCRbeta sequences, some 67 appeared in the CD4+ memory repertoires, each in one to five individuals. The results were read as suggesting that the CMV-associated TCR signature is, for the most part, present in the CD4+ memory repertoire.

The Quick-DNA Microprep Kit was used to extract genomic DNA from the sorted cells. Amplification of TCRbeta DNA was done with the immunoSEQ hsTCRbeta kit, following the protocol from the manufacturer. An Illumina MiSeq instrument was used to sequence the TCRbeta libraries. Concerning the study's data processing: Following removal of out-of-frame sequences, some 2 million distinct TCRbeta sequences were retained, with an average of roughly 70,000 per individual. Each individual was scored according to the count of roughly 160 previously reported CMV-associated TCRbeta sequences and the total productive distinct TCRbeta count. A beta-binomial model was reimplemented in Python, and scikit-learn random forests with default parameters were trained on US cohort data. Classifier performance on the Belgian cohort was reported as the median AUC with percentile confidence intervals calculated over 10,000 bootstrap iterations. TCRdb stores this immuneACCESS table with in-frame sequences only. Part of the clones is absent; in the studies checked, under half of the shortfall reflects unresolved V genes, and no reason is known for the rest. The D gene and trimming were derived from the DNA, and the V and J assignments and clone size from that table. In all, the sample holds around 99,000 clones, and over 70% of those were seen once. The biggest ten clones account for roughly 4% of the sample.

Single viable CD3+CD4+CD8-CD45RO+ cells were sorted as memory CD4+ T cells on a FACSAria II. To determine CMV serostatus, a Roche Elecsys assay was used that detects serum IgG against CMV pp150, pp28, p38 and p52. After thawing, total CD4+ T cells were enriched by positive selection with CD4 magnetic microbeads. Samples originated from another study that specifically interrogated the CD4+ T cell memory repertoire. Peripheral blood mononuclear cells were isolated and cryopreserved following standard operating procedures; serum was stored at -80 °C. The staining relied on CD3-PerCP (BW264/56), CD4-APC (RPA-T4), CD45RO-PE (UCHT1) and CD8-Pacific Orange (3B5) antibodies, and Sytox blue was used to exclude non-viable cells.

The sequence joins TRBV7-2 to TRBJ2-5; the D gene is perhaps TRBD1, on 6 matching bases. What was sequenced was memory CD4+ T cells from blood. This TCR was recovered from an adult in good health and CMV-seropositive. DNA sequence: TGTGCCAGCAGCGTACCAGGGGTACGGTTGGGGGAAGAGACCCAGTACTTC. Translated, it gives CASSVPGVRLGEETQYF.